The clone carrying this T cell receptor beta chain was seen a few times. Its antigen remains unidentified. This sample was included in a study of T cell repertoires in cytomegalovirus infection. Study in general: In the study, CMV epitopes included recently identified HLA-C-restricted and well-studied HLA-B-restricted ones. Matching HLA type, along with CMV infection, was indicated by public TCR beta signatures. Study-wide points: Identification of carriers of CMV plus the relevant HLA was performed using cumulative public TCR beta family frequency. CMV-specific HLA-C-restricted TCR beta clonotypes dominated the ex vivo response.

Using its own MiXCR run on the reads, TCRdb lists one record per CDR3 protein. The sample includes 830,000 or so distinct CDR3 sequences, approximately 32% seen only once; the top ten take around 11%. CDR1 and CDR2 (germline): SEHNR, FQNEAQ (reference sequence). Trimming cost V 4 bases and J 0 bases, with 13 bases left between them. The CDR3 is 16 amino acids. Sample: cultured CD8+ T cells from PBMCs, taken from culture after CMV antigen stimulation. This sequence joins TRBV7-9 and TRBJ2-1; either TRBD1 or TRBD2 may supply D (5 bases each). This TCR was sampled from a human donor in good health (CMV status not recorded). Some clones in this sample may be carry-over from other donors' samples. CDR3 sequence: CASSSTRGASYNEQFF. In DNA, the CDR3 is TGTGCCAGCAGCTCAACGAGAGGGGCCTCCTACAATGAGCAGTTCTTC. Based on the CDR3 plus reference TRBV7-9 and TRBJ2-1, the full variable domain is DTGVSQNPRHKITKRGQNVTFRCDPISEHNRLYWYRQTLGQGPEFLTYFQNEAQLEKSRLLSDRFSAERPKGSFSTLEIQRTEQGDSAMYLCASSSTRGASYNEQFFGPGTRLTVL.